This passage covers 2 T cell receptor beta chains from one sample sequenced in a study of cytomegalovirus exposure and HLA in healthy donors. Amplification used 60 Vbeta primers and 13 Jbeta primers. Libraries were prepared by immunoSEQ multiplex PCR; TCRdb keeps only in-frame clonotypes and omits some of them. This sample carries 120,000 or so clones, 75% to 90% of them seen once, and the ten largest clones take more than 1.5%. The sample comprised PBMCs. The source is a man aged 40-50 years in good health and CMV-seronegative.

This clone was seen a single time. This chain connects TRBV30 to TRBJ2-7, with D tentatively TRBD1 (6 bases). Germline CDR1 is GTSNPN and CDR2 is SVGIG (reference sequence). The ends were cut back, 1 base at V and 6 bases at J, with 16 bases in the middle. CDR3 length: 14 residues. The CDR3 here is CAWSGAPGVAEQYF. The CDR3 DNA reads TGTGCCTGGAGTGGGGCCCCAGGGGTGGCCGAGCAGTACTTC.

The V call is TRBV6-5, the J call TRBJ2-7; D remains ambiguous. Looked up from germline, CDR1 is MNHEY and CDR2 is SVGAGI. V lost 6 bases and J lost 7, with 13 bases in between. This CDR3 contains 12 residues. Written as DNA, the CDR3 is TGTGCCAGCAGCCACTCTGTGAGGGAGCAGTACTTC. Its translation is CASSHSVREQYF.